A single sample is the source of the 25 T cell receptor beta chains below, sequenced in a study of tissue T cells after allogeneic stem cell transplantation. Measured with immunoSEQ multiplex PCR; TCRdb has only the in-frame clones, and not every one. Of approximately 5,000 clones in the sample, less than 55% are singletons; the top ten hold more than 6.5%. Time point specified: mouse harvest day 7 after allogeneic transplant. Mouse grafts combined 10^7 T-cell-depleted bone marrow cells with 10^6 splenic CD5+ T cells. The sample consisted of gut tissue. The origin of the receptors is a female BALB/c mouse given C57BL/6 T cells with graft-versus-host disease after an allogeneic hematopoietic cell transplant.

This clone was found a few times. The gene names here belong to mouse. From the germline J gene comes the end of the CDR3, since the read stops 1 residue before it. V usage is TRBV13-1 and J usage is TRBJ2-3; TRBD2 matches at 7 bases. J lost 0 bases, V lost 0 bases, and 4 bases had no gene match. The germline CDR1 and CDR2 sequences are NSHNY and SYGAGN. The CDR3 consists of 16 residues. This chain's CDR3 is CASSDELGSSAETLYF. The DNA read from the CDR3 is TGTGCCAGCAGTGATGAACTGGGGTCTAGTGCAGAAACGCTGTAT.

This clone was seen more than once but under ten times. The gene names here belong to mouse. The read ends 1 residue before the CDR3 terminus; that terminus is restored from the germline J gene. V is TRBV29 and J is TRBJ1-1, with a weak D call TRBD1 (5 bases). Germline assignment: CDR1 MSHET and CDR2 SYDVDS. The CDR3 runs 13 residues. Trimming took off 3 bases at V and 0 bases at J, with 5 bases between the two ends. CDR3 DNA (partial): TGTGCTAGCAGTTTGGGGCCAAACACAGAAGTCTTC. It yields the protein CASSLGPNTEVF. The whole CDR3 protein is CASSLGPNTEVFF.

On this clone: Gene labels here are mouse ones. Read coverage stops 1 residue before the CDR3 terminus; the germline J gene supplies the remainder. The chain employs TRBV12-1 and TRBJ2-5; TRBD2 agrees at 9 bases. The CDR3 has 14 residues. Trimming removed 3 bases from V and 3 bases from J; junction bases left unmatched: 3. CDR1 and CDR2 from the germline V gene are SGHSN and HYEKVE. The sequenced CDR3 bases are TGTGCCAGCTCTTTTGACTGGGGGCAAGACACCCAGTAC. Protein product: CASSFDWGQDTQY. The whole CDR3 reads CASSFDWGQDTQYF.

In the case of this clone: Mouse germline and gene names are used. The CDR3 end falls 1 residue outside the read, so it is completed with the germline J gene. The chain has TRBV13-1 and TRBJ2-5, with D hard to call. Trimming pared 0 bases from V and 6 bases from J, leaving 5 bases between. Germline V gives CDR1 NSHNY, CDR2 SYGAGN. The CDR3 runs to 12 residues. CDR3: CASSDEVDTQYF. The CDR3 bases that were read are TGTGCCAGCAGTGATGAGGTGGACACCCAGTAC.

Comment on this clone: All gene names here are mouse names. The missing CDR3 end, 1 residue past where the read stops, is filled in from the germline J gene. J is TRBJ2-7 and V is TRBV13-2; TRBD1 agrees at 7 bases. Trimming removed 7 bases from V and 6 bases from J; junction bases left unmatched: 7. CDR3 length: 12 amino acids. Germline V CDR1 and CDR2: NNHNN, SYGAGS (reference sequence). Partial CDR3 DNA: TGTGCCAGCAGCCTCAGGGGGACTGAACAGTAC. Residues: CASSLRGTEQY. The entire CDR3 protein is CASSLRGTEQYF.

A word on this clone: Each gene name is a mouse one. The CDR3 is cut off 1 residue early in the read; its end comes from the germline J gene. The V gene is TRBV26, the J gene TRBJ1-4; 9 bases match TRBD1. This CDR3 contains 15 residues. CDR1 and CDR2 from the germline V gene are KGHPV and FQNQEV (reference sequence). The V and J ends lost 4 bases and 7 bases, in that order; junction bases with no gene match: 7. The CDR3 loop reads CASSHGTGRGERLFF. Incomplete CDR3 DNA: TGTGCCAGCAGTCACGGGACAGGGAGAGGCGAAAGATTATTT.

About this clone itself: Gene and germline names: mouse. Read coverage stops 1 residue before the CDR3 terminus; the germline J gene supplies the remainder. The V and J genes are TRBV20 and TRBJ2-4, with D unclear. Trimming stripped 0 bases from V and 0 bases from J, with 4 bases between. The germline CDR1 and CDR2 sequences are GFQATS and STVNSAI. The CDR3 contains 13 residues. CDR3 DNA (partial): TGTGGTGCTAGGGATCTGAGTCAAAACACCTTGTAC. It translates to CGARDLSQNTLY. The CDR3 in full is CGARDLSQNTLYF. Drawing the rest from reference TRBV20 and TRBJ2-4, the complete variable domain is GALVYQYPRRTICKSGTSMRMECQAVGFQATSVAWYRQSPQKTFELIALSTVNSAIKYEQNFTQEKFPISHPNLSFSSMTVLNAYLEDRGLYLCGARDLSQNTLYFGAGTRLSVL.

With respect to this clone: Each gene name is a mouse one. The sequence runs out 1 residue before the end of the CDR3; the remainder is reconstructed from the germline J gene. The rearrangement links TRBV12-2 to TRBJ2-5; possibly TRBD1 or TRBD2 for D (5 bases each). The V end lost 5 bases, the J end lost 1 base, and 9 bases lay between the germline ends. This CDR3 is built from 13 residues. Looked up from germline, CDR1 is SGHLS and CDR2 is HYDKME. The DNA read from the CDR3 is TGTGCCAGCTTCCCGGGGGACCAAGACACCCAGTAC. Translation gives CASFPGDQDTQY. The whole CDR3 sequence is CASFPGDQDTQYF.

Note on this clone: Gene names denote mouse genes. The read gets to within 1 residue of the CDR3 end, and the germline J gene fills in the rest. The chain carries TRBV13-2 and TRBJ1-3; D might be TRBD1 (5 bases). This CDR3 has 14 residues. The V end lost 2 bases, the J end lost 2 bases, and 8 bases lay between the germline ends. Germline values: CDR1 NNHNN, CDR2 SYGAGS (reference sequence). CDR3 amino acids: CASGEWGAGNTLYF. CDR3 bases read: TGTGCCAGCGGTGAATGGGGGGCTGGAAATACGCTCTAT.

To note about this clone: Gene names and germline match the mouse. Sequencing ends 1 residue short of the CDR3 end; the germline J gene provides the rest. The chain uses TRBV20 and TRBJ2-7; TRBD2 matches 8 bases. Looked up from germline, CDR1 is GFQATS and CDR2 is STVNSAI. The CDR3 runs to 13 residues. The ends lost 0 bases at V and 2 bases at J; junction bases unmatched: 0. CDR3 DNA, as far as it was read: TGTGGTGCTAGGGACTGGGGGGCCTATGAACAGTAC. This gives the protein CGARDWGAYEQY. The whole CDR3 sequence is CGARDWGAYEQYF.

This clone was found a few times. Any gene name here is a mouse gene name. The read is 1 residue too short to cover the CDR3 end, so that end is filled in from the germline J gene. The V call is TRBV23, the J call TRBJ2-7; the table's D call, TRBD2, was not checked against the DNA. Germline lookup yields CDR1 KGHTA and CDR2 FQNQQP. The CDR3 runs to 15 residues. The CDR3 sequence: CSSSPWDWGEDEQYF. The part of the CDR3 DNA that was read is TGCTCCAGCAGTCCCTGGGACTGGGGGGAGGATGAACAGTAC.

This clone came up a few times. Gene names and germline match the mouse. This CDR3 reads CASSSRDRISNERLFF. CDR3 DNA (partial): TGTGCCAGCAGCTCCCGGGACAGAATTTCCAACGAAAGATTATTT. The V and J genes are TRBV15 and TRBJ1-4, with 7 bases that match TRBD1. The read comes to an end 1 residue before the CDR3 does, leaving the germline J gene to fill in the end. With V trimmed by 6 bases and J by 0 bases, 7 bases remained unmatched. The germline CDR1 and CDR2 sequences are SGHND and FRSKSL. The CDR3 totals 16 residues. The variable domain in full, completed from reference TRBV15 and TRBJ1-4, reads DAGVTQTPRHEVAEKGQTIILKCEPVSGHNDLFWYRQTKIQGLELLSYFRSKSLMEDGGAFKDRFKAEMLNSSFSTLKIQPTEPKDSAVYLCASSSRDRISNERLFFGHGTKLSVL.

As concerns this clone: Each gene name is a mouse one. Incomplete CDR3 DNA: TGTGCCAGCTCTCTCGTGGGGCGCCGGACCGGGCAGCTCTAC. Its translation is CASSLVGRRTGQLY. The whole CDR3 reads CASSLVGRRTGQLYF. J is TRBJ2-2 and V is TRBV12-1, with D perhaps being TRBD1 or TRBD2 (5 bases each). The read ends 1 residue before the CDR3 terminus; that terminus is restored from the germline J gene. Germline V CDR1 and CDR2: SGHSN, HYEKVE. The CDR3 runs to 15 residues. The V end lost 0 bases, the J end lost 5 bases, and 12 bases lay between the germline ends.

This clone was observed a few times. The germline and genes are mouse ones. CDR3 DNA (partial): TGTGCTAGCAGTTTCGATTCCTATAATTCGCCCCTCTAC. This encodes CASSFDSYNSPLY. The full CDR3 is CASSFDSYNSPLYF. The chain employs TRBV29 and TRBJ1-6; D ambiguous. The CDR3 end is not reached by the read, which stops 1 residue before it; the germline J gene fills it in. TRBJ1-6 belongs to the ORF category, with a function that is uncertain. Germline values: CDR1 MSHET, CDR2 SYDVDS. The CDR3 runs 14 residues. Trimming stripped 3 bases from V and 0 bases from J, with 3 bases between.

This clone showed up just a few times. Here the gene names and germline are mouse. Read data end 1 residue before the CDR3 end; the end is taken from the germline J gene. This chain joins TRBV26 and TRBJ2-3, with 9 nucleotides matching TRBD1. V shed 4 bases, J shed 1 base, and the junction held 3 bases outside the gene matches. Germline-derived CDR1 and CDR2 are KGHPV and FQNQEV (reference sequence). This CDR3 contains 15 residues. The sequenced CDR3 bases are TGTGCCAGCAGTCCGACAGGGGGGCGTGCAGAAACGCTGTAT. Amino acid sequence: CASSPTGGRAETLY. From start to end, the CDR3 is CASSPTGGRAETLYF.

A note on this clone: Any gene name here is a mouse gene name. The CDR3 goes on 1 residue after the read ends, and that part is filled in from the germline J gene. The chain employs TRBV16 and TRBJ2-4; 8 bases align to TRBD2. CDR3 length: 15 amino acids. The germline CDR1 and CDR2 sequences are SGHSA and FRNQAP. V shed 0 bases, J shed 3 bases, and the junction held 2 bases outside the gene matches. CDR3 DNA, as far as it was read: TGTGCAAGCAGCTTAGATGGGGGGGGCCAAAACACCTTGTAC. This encodes CASSLDGGGQNTLY. From start to end, the CDR3 is CASSLDGGGQNTLYF.

To note about this clone: Mouse germline and gene names are used. The CDR3 end falls 1 residue outside the read, so it is completed with the germline J gene. The V gene is TRBV15, the J gene TRBJ2-7, with 7 bases lining up with TRBD1. Looked up from germline, CDR1 is SGHND and CDR2 is FRSKSL. The J segment lost 4 bases and the V segment lost 5 bases, leaving 2 bases of the junction unmatched. This CDR3 region has 12 residues. The sequenced part of the CDR3 DNA is TGTGCCAGCAGTAAGGGACAGTATGAACAGTAC. This translates into CASSKGQYEQY. In full, the CDR3 reads CASSKGQYEQYF.

This clone is medium-sized by share. The genes and germline here are from mouse. The sequenced fragment ends 1 residue before the CDR3 boundary, so the rest is inferred from the germline J gene. V and J are TRBV13-2 and TRBJ2-7; 12 bases fit TRBD2. There are 14 residues in the CDR3. Germline trimming cut 2 bases from V and 4 bases from J; bases unmatched to any gene: 1. Germline values: CDR1 NNHNN, CDR2 SYGAGS (reference sequence). The CDR3 loop reads CASGEDWGGYEQYF. The DNA read from the CDR3 is TGTGCCAGCGGTGAGGACTGGGGGGGTTATGAACAGTAC.

Worth noting for this clone: Genes here carry mouse names. Read data end 1 residue before the CDR3 end; the end is taken from the germline J gene. The chain uses TRBV26 and TRBJ1-1; TRBD1 agrees at 10 bases. The CDR3 loop spans 13 amino acids. The junction had 3 bases not matched to a gene; V was cut back by 0 bases and J by 11 bases. CDR1 is KGHPV and CDR2 is FQNQEV in the germline V gene (reference sequence). The CDR3 sequence: CASSLSGTGVVFF. The DNA read from the CDR3 is TGTGCCAGCAGTCTGTCGGGGACAGGGGTCGTCTTC. Supplemented by reference TRBV26 and TRBJ1-1, the full variable domain reads NSKVIQTPRYLVKGQGQKAKMRCIPEKGHPVVFWYQQNKNNEFKFLINFQNQEVLQQIDMTEKRFSAECPSNSPCSLEIQSSEAGDSALYLCASSLSGTGVVFFGKGTRLTVV.

This clone was observed once. The listed genes are named as in mouse. The read stops 1 residue short of the end of the CDR3; the missing end is completed from the germline J gene. This chain uses TRBV13-2 with TRBJ2-7, with TRBD2 matching 7 bases. V was pared by 7 bases and J by 4 bases, with 8 bases of the junction left unmatched. CDR3 size: 13 residues. CDR1 is NNHNN, CDR2 SYGAGS, per germline (reference sequence). The CDR3 DNA, read in part, is TGTGCCAGCACGCTGGGGGTAATTTATGAACAGTAC. Amino acid sequence: CASTLGVIYEQY. The full CDR3 reads CASTLGVIYEQYF.

About this clone: Gene names and germline match the mouse. Coverage ceases 1 residue before the CDR3 finishes, and the germline J gene fills in the end. V is TRBV23 and J is TRBJ1-3; no check of the table's D call, TRBD1, against the DNA was made. Germline CDR1 reads KGHTA; CDR2 reads FQNQQP. The CDR3 spans 15 residues. The CDR3 region is CSSSQGQGAGNTLYF. The CDR3 bases that were read are TGCTCCAGCAGTCAAGGACAGGGGGCTGGAAATACGCTCTAT.

Concerning this clone itself: Here the gene names and germline are mouse. This CDR3 reads CASSPASYEQYF. The part of the CDR3 DNA that was read is TGTGCCAGCTCTCCGGCCTCCTATGAACAGTAC. The chain is built from TRBV12-1 and TRBJ2-7; D unresolved. The sequenced fragment ends 1 residue before the CDR3 boundary, so the rest is inferred from the germline J gene. The CDR3 spans 12 residues. V was clipped by 2 bases and J by 0 bases, with 4 bases between them. Germline CDR1 reads SGHSN; CDR2 reads HYEKVE.

Comment on this clone: The germline and genes are mouse ones. The read falls 1 residue short of the CDR3 end, and the missing part is taken from the germline J gene. This sequence joins TRBV19 and TRBJ2-7; tentative D call: TRBD1 (5 bases). V lost 3 bases and J lost 3, with 10 bases in between. The V gene's germline CDR1 is FNHDT and CDR2 SITEND (reference sequence). The CDR3 extends over 13 amino acids. CDR3 DNA, as far as it was read: TGTGCCAGCAGTAAAGGACATCACTATGAACAGTAC. As protein: CASSKGHHYEQY. From start to end, the CDR3 is CASSKGHHYEQYF.

In its sample, this clone was seen once. The germline and genes are mouse ones. Coverage ceases 1 residue before the CDR3 finishes, and the germline J gene fills in the end. The chain couples TRBV5 to TRBJ2-7; perhaps TRBD2 as D (7 bases). The V end was cut by 4 bases, the J end by 4 bases, with 14 bases between. There are 14 residues in the CDR3. The germline V gene encodes CDR1 LGHNA and CDR2 YNLKQL (reference sequence). This CDR3 is CASSPLGGGYEQYF. The CDR3 bases that were read are TGTGCCAGCAGCCCCCTAGGGGGGGGGTATGAACAGTAC.

A word on this clone: The gene names here belong to mouse. Read sequence stops 1 residue before the CDR3 end, and the germline J gene provides the missing end. The genes are TRBV26 and TRBJ1-6; TRBD1 agrees at 10 bases. TRBJ1-6 is an ORF; its function is uncertain. After removal of 4 bases from V and 7 bases from J, the junction contained 4 bases not matched to a gene. The CDR3 covers 15 residues. Germline V lookup: CDR1 KGHPV, CDR2 FQNQEV (reference sequence). The CDR3 DNA, read in part, is TGTGCCAGCAGTCGGGACAGGGGATGGAATTCGCCCCTCTAC. Amino acids: CASSRDRGWNSPLY. The full-length CDR3 reads as CASSRDRGWNSPLYF.